The 15 T cell receptor beta chains reported below all come from one sample, sequenced in a study of CD8+CD57+ T cells in acquired aplastic anemia. Genomic DNA constituted the template upon which TCR beta VDJ and CDR3 profiling was performed. TCRdb independently ran MiXCR on the reads; one entry per CDR3 protein. The repertoire holds just over 150,000 distinct CDR3 sequences, with about 48% as singletons. Only patients with CD8+CD57+ cell expansion on flow cytometry were chosen for sequencing. The specimen was sorted CD4+, CD8+, or CD8+CD57+ T cells (not recorded which) from PBMCs. The receptor source for this set is a human donor with aplastic anemia.

This clonotype was seen many times. The J gene is TRBJ1-4, the V gene TRBV7-9; 12 bases line up with TRBD1. The CDR3 loop spans 14 amino acids. The V and J ends lost 3 bases and 8 bases, in that order; junction bases with no gene match: 1. The germline V gene has CDR1 SEHNR and CDR2 FQNEAQ (reference sequence). The chain's CDR3 is CASSLGTGGEKLFF. In nucleotides, the CDR3 is TGTGCCAGCAGCTTGGGGACAGGGGGCGAAAAACTGTTTTTT.

The chain links TRBV5-4 to TRBJ2-5, with D possibly being TRBD2 (6 bases). V shed 4 bases and J shed 2 bases, with 9 bases lying between them. The CDR3 length is 13 residues. In germline, CDR1 is SGHNT, CDR2 YYREEE (reference sequence). CDR3 DNA: TGTGCCAGCAGCGTAGCGGTACAAGAGACCCAGTACTTC. Translation: CASSVAVQETQYF.

This chain connects TRBV27 to TRBJ2-7, with 14 bases matching TRBD2. CDR3 length: 18 amino acids. V lost 3 bases, J lost 0 bases, and 7 bases stayed unmatched. CDR1 is MNHEY, CDR2 SMNVEV, per germline (reference sequence). CDR3 region: CASSFHGTSGGSSYEQYF. The CDR3 DNA is TGTGCCAGCAGTTTCCACGGGACTAGCGGGGGCAGCTCCTACGAGCAGTACTTC.

The table lists this clonotype with many counts. The CDR3 is CASSLVGVVAEAFF. In DNA form, the CDR3 reads TGCGCCAGCAGCTTGGTAGGGGTTGTCGCTGAAGCTTTCTTT. The chain links TRBV5-1 to TRBJ1-1; D is perhaps TRBD1 (5 bases). Trimming took off 0 bases at V and 6 bases at J, with 12 bases between the two ends. This CDR3 is 14 amino acids long. Germline-derived CDR1 and CDR2 are SGHRS and YFSETQ.

This clonotype was observed many times. This chain connects TRBV5-1 to TRBJ2-2; a weak D match, TRBD1 (5 bases). V lost 1 base, J lost 7 bases, and 8 bases lay in between. The germline CDR1 and CDR2 sequences are SGHRS and YFSETQ. CDR3 length: 13 residues. CDR3 sequence: CASSLRGGGELFF. The CDR3 coding sequence is TGCGCCAGCAGCTTGAGGGGTGGCGGGGAGCTGTTTTTT.

The CDR3 protein is CATRDRETYEQYF. The CDR3 coding sequence is TGTGCCACCCGGGACAGGGAGACATACGAGCAGTACTTC. The chain joins TRBV10-3 to TRBJ2-7, with 9 bases fitting TRBD1. Germline trimming cut 10 bases from V and 4 bases from J; bases unmatched to any gene: 8. This CDR3 spans 13 amino acids. CDR1 and CDR2 (germline): ENHRY, SYGVKD.

This clonotype was counted a few times. This sequence joins TRBV20-1 and TRBJ2-7; no clear D. Germline CDR1 DFQATT, CDR2 SNEGSKA (reference sequence). This CDR3 has 14 amino acids. Trimming stripped 1 base from V and 6 bases from J, with 16 bases between. The CDR3 DNA sequence: TGCAGTGCTAGAGCTGCCAGCCTTAGAGGCGAGCAGTACTTC. Translation: CSARAASLRGEQYF.

This chain joins TRBV20-1 and TRBJ2-3; D is uncertain. In germline, CDR1 is DFQATT, CDR2 SNEGSKA (reference sequence). The V end was cut by 0 bases, the J end by 2 bases, with 9 bases between. This CDR3 region has 14 residues. CDR3 residues: CSAREAVNTDTQYF. The CDR3 DNA sequence: TGCAGTGCTAGAGAGGCGGTCAACACAGATACGCAGTATTTT.

J is TRBJ2-2 and V is TRBV2; D ambiguous. Trimming took off 5 bases at V and 6 bases at J, with 10 bases between the two ends. The CDR3 totals 13 residues. In germline, CDR1 is SNHLY, CDR2 FYNNEI. This chain's CDR3 is CASSYRTAGELFF. The DNA of the CDR3 is TGTGCCAGCAGTTATCGGACGGCCGGGGAGCTGTTTTTT.

The chain uses TRBV11-1 and TRBJ1-2, with D unclear. V lost 2 bases and J 0 bases, leaving 13 bases between the germline ends. The CDR3 extends over 16 amino acids. Germline V gene data show CDR1 as SGHAT and CDR2 as FQDESV (reference sequence). Here the CDR3 reads CASSLNLATSNYGYTF. CDR3 DNA sequence: TGTGCCAGCAGCTTAAATTTGGCGACTTCTAACTATGGCTACACCTTC.

The gene calls are TRBV5-6 and TRBJ2-1; 8 bases are shared with TRBD2. J was trimmed by 0 bases and V by 1 base; bases with no gene match: 3. CDR3 size: 16 residues. Per germline, CDR1 SGHDT and CDR2 YYEEEE. CDR3: CASSLTGTSSYNEQFF. CDR3 nucleotides: TGTGCCAGCAGCTTGACCGGGACTAGCTCCTACAATGAGCAGTTCTTC.

This clonotype has at least ten counts. The chain couples TRBV20-1 to TRBJ2-7; 7 bases are shared with TRBD1. V shed 2 bases, J shed 2 bases, and the junction held 6 bases outside the gene matches. The CDR3 sequence is 14 residues long. CDR1 is DFQATT, CDR2 SNEGSKA, per germline (reference sequence). DNA of the CDR3: TGCAGTGCTAGAATAGACACAGGGGCCTACGAGCAGTACTTC. Translating it yields CSARIDTGAYEQYF.

This clonotype was found many times. The V and J genes are TRBV5-1 and TRBJ2-3; D gene uncertain. The V end lost 7 bases, the J end lost 3 bases, and 6 bases lay between the germline ends. Germline V lookup: CDR1 SGHRS, CDR2 YFSETQ. This CDR3 region has 11 residues. CDR3 in DNA: TGCGCCAGCCGATTAACAGATACGCAGTATTTT. Translating it yields CASRLTDTQYF.

The rearrangement uses TRBV5-4 and TRBJ2-3; D gene uncertain. V lost 1 base and J lost 1, with 7 bases in between. CDR1 and CDR2 (germline): SGHNT, YYREEE (reference sequence). This CDR3 comprises 14 residues. The CDR3 spells CASSLSGRTDTQYF. The CDR3 DNA is TGTGCCAGCAGCTTGTCAGGTCGCACAGATACGCAGTATTTT.

As for this clonotype: Since a much larger clone is just one base distant, this may be a read error. V gene TRBV5-1 combines with J gene TRBJ1-3, with TRBD1 identical over 7 bases. Germline V lookup: CDR1 SGHRS, CDR2 YFSETQ. The CDR3 extends over 13 amino acids. CDR3 amino acids: CASRQGSGNTIHF. The DNA of the CDR3 is TGCGCCAGCAGACAGGGGTCTGGAAACACCATACATTTT.